The rows below give T cell receptor beta chains drawn from one sample of a study of T cell repertoires in cytomegalovirus infection. One entry per CDR3 protein, called by TCRdb with MiXCR from the reads. The repertoire holds some 150,000 distinct CDR3 sequences, around a quarter seen once, with 9.5% to 13% in the top ten. Material: PBMCs. The receptor set was obtained from a human donor in good health (CMV status not recorded). Some clones in this sample may be carry-over from other donors' samples. CDR3s include the opening cysteine and the closing phenylalanine or tryptophan. A D gene is named only where the DNA matches it firmly. A row's size may be missing; if present it is once, few, many or a size class.

>TRBJ1-2|TRBV28|TRBD1|few
TGTGCCAGCACCGTTGGACAGGCCTATGGCTACACCTTC
CASTVGQAYGYTF
>TRBJ2-5|TRBV10-3|NA|NA
TGTGCCATCCCAAGACGGATCCAAGAGACCCAGTACTTC
CAIPRRIQETQYF
>TRBJ2-7|TRBV12-3/TRBV12-4|NA|NA
TGTGCCAGCACCCCCGGAATTTACGGCTACGAGCAGTACTTC
CASTPGIYGYEQYF
>TRBJ2-3|TRBV11-2|NA|NA
TGTGCCAGCAGCCTCGATCCGGGACCCCAGTCTACGCAGTATTTT
CASSLDPGPQSTQYF
>TRBJ2-3|TRBV5-4|NA|NA
TGTGCCAGCAGCCCACCAGACAGGCAGGATACGCAGTATTTT
CASSPPDRQDTQYF
>TRBJ2-7|TRBV7-2|TRBD1|NA
TGTGCCAGCAGCTCTGCGGTGGGACAGGGGGCGTGGGAGCAGTACTTC
CASSSAVGQGAWEQYF
>TRBJ1-3|TRBV29-1|NA|NA
TGCAGCGTTCCCATCGAGGGGGAGAACACCATATATTTT
CSVPIEGENTIYF
>TRBJ1-1|TRBV7-8|NA|many
TGTGCCAGCAGGACATTGAACACTGAAGCTTTCTTT
CASRTLNTEAFF
>TRBJ2-7|TRBV7-6|NA|few
TGTGCCAGCAGCCACGGGACACTACCCTACGAGCAGTACTTC
CASSHGTLPYEQYF
>TRBJ2-1|TRBV11-2|TRBD2|few
TGTGCCAGCAGTTCAACACGGTCTAGCGGGAGTTACAATGAGCAGTTCTTC
CASSSTRSSGSYNEQFF
>TRBJ2-1|TRBV19|NA|NA
TGTGCCAGTAGTCTCCTGGGGGGACCCTACAATGAGCAGTTCTTC
CASSLLGGPYNEQFF
>TRBJ1-1|TRBV6-1|NA|NA
TGTGCCAGCAGTCGGACGGCCGTCGACACTGAAGCTTTCTTT
CASSRTAVDTEAFF
>TRBJ1-6|TRBV7-8|TRBD1|many
TGTGCCAGCAGCTTAGAAGAGACAGGGAATTCACCCCTCCACTTT
CASSLEETGNSPLHF
>TRBJ2-3|TRBV12-3/TRBV12-4|NA|few
TGTGCCAGCAGTTTAAATGAGAGGGGACGGGAGCAGTATTTT
CASSLNERGREQYF
>TRBJ1-5|TRBV12-3/TRBV12-4|NA|few
TGTGCCAGCAGCCTCATGGGACTTGATAGCAATCAGCCCCAGCATTTT
CASSLMGLDSNQPQHF
>TRBJ2-3|TRBV19|TRBD2|once
TGTGCCAGTAGTATAGATCGGATAGCGGGGGGCACAGATACGCAGTATTTT
CASSIDRIAGGTDTQYF